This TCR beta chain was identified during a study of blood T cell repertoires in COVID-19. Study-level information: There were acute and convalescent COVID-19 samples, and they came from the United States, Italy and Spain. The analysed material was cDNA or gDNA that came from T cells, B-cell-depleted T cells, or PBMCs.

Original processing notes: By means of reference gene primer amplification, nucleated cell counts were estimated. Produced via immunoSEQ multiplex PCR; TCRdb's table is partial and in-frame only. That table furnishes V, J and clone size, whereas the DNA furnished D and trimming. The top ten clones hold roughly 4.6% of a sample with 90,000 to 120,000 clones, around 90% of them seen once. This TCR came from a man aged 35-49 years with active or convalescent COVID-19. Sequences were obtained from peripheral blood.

CDR3 nucleotides: TGTGCCAGCAGGACCGACTACTCACACACAGATACGCAGTATTTT. As protein: CASRTDYSHTDTQYF. The chain is built from TRBV2 and TRBJ2-3; possible D gene TRBD2, 5 bases. Germline CDR1 is SNHLY and CDR2 is FYNNEI. The ends were cut back, 6 bases at V and 2 bases at J, with 15 bases in the middle. The CDR3 length is 15 residues.